The T cell receptor beta chain under discussion was sequenced for a study of regulatory T cells in long-lasting Graves disease. This clonotype was detected many times. The authors built TCR beta libraries using iRepertoire HTBI primers and Arm-PCR of CDR3 regions. MiXCR was run by TCRdb on the multiplex PCR reads, yielding one entry per CDR3 protein. Among a few hundred thousand distinct CDR3 sequences, approximately 18% were seen once, and the ten largest hold 12% to 15%. This sample's time point: newly diagnosed GD, antithyroid drugs for less than 3 months. RNA isolated from PBMCs was used to make the TCR library. This CDR3 comprises 15 residues. V shed 6 bases and J shed 3 bases, with 17 bases lying between them. From germline, CDR1 is MNHEY and CDR2 SMNVEV (reference sequence). In addition, the sample was reused for a study of T cells in Graves' hyperthyroidism and ophthalmopathy.

This sample comprised peripheral blood mononuclear cells (PBMCs), obtained at new diagnosis, from a patient treated with antithyroid drugs. The clonotype comes from a woman aged 30 to 39 with Graves disease. V gene TRBV27 combines with J gene TRBJ1-2; D perhaps matches TRBD1 (6 bases). CDR3 DNA: TGTGCCAGCAGAACATACAGGGAAAGGGACTATGGCTACACCTTC. Protein product: CASRTYRERDYGYTF.